The clone carrying this TCR beta chain showed up just once. Its antigen is not known. This entry is derived from a study of graft-versus-host responses after intestinal transplantation. TCRdb keeps only in-frame clones here, not all; method: immunoSEQ multiplex PCR. The sample yields some 41,000 clones, 85% to 95% seen once. With 1 base removed from V and 5 bases from J, the gap between germline ends came to 11 bases. The CDR3 runs 14 residues. Germline V gene sequence: CDR1 MGHRA, CDR2 YSYEKL. V gene TRBV4-1 combines with J gene TRBJ1-2, with D possibly matching TRBD1 (6 bases). This sequence was found in a human donor who was the organ donor for an intestinal transplant. Sequencing was performed on unstimulated CD8+ T cells sorted from spleen or lymph node cells, taken before transplant. The CDR3 here is CASSQVGGGYGYTF. CDR3 nucleotide sequence: TGCGCCAGCAGCCAAGTCGGAGGGGGTTATGGCTACACCTTC.